Below, one T cell receptor (beta chain) is given with its context. The antigen remains unidentified. The PCR employed 60 Vbeta primers together with 13 Jbeta primers. Clones were sequenced by immunoSEQ multiplex PCR, and TCRdb holds only the in-frame ones, with some missing. The sample comprises about 150,000 clones, around 75% of which are singletons, and over 6% rests with the top ten. Trimming took 3 bases from V and 3 from J; bases not matched to a gene: 10. Germline V gene sequence: CDR1 SQVTM, CDR2 ANQGSEA. The CDR3 sequence is 15 residues long. The entry originates in a study of cytomegalovirus exposure and HLA in healthy donors. Points from the study as a whole: Some highly shared sequence variants likely arose as a pipeline artifact. There were some V segments, including TRBV6-2 and TRBV6-3, excluded as indistinguishable. As confirmed in vitro, a few CMV-associated chains were specific for CMV antigens. Among donors in an Asian-associated ancestry cluster, a later analysis reportedly found fewer N-insertions than the approximately 700-donor mean.

The genes are TRBV29-1 and TRBJ1-1; TRBD1 aligns across 7 bases. This TCR was sampled from a man aged 25 to 45 in good health and CMV-seronegative. The sequenced material came from PBMCs. The CDR3 sequence: CSVEGSTGQDTEAFF. The CDR3, as DNA: TGCAGCGTTGAGGGCTCGACAGGGCAAGACACTGAAGCTTTCTTT.